The 3 T cell receptor beta chains listed next were all sequenced from one sample in a study of blood T cell repertoires in COVID-19. Clones were sequenced by immunoSEQ multiplex PCR, and TCRdb holds only the in-frame ones, with some missing. The sample has some 96,000 clones, approximately 84% seen once. The specimen was peripheral blood. These receptor sequences come from a man between 25 and 39 years old in a cohort sampled during active COVID-19.

The rearrangement links TRBV4-2 to TRBJ2-3; D might be TRBD2 (6 bases). Germline CDR1 reads LGHNA; CDR2 reads YNFKEQ. The V end lost 4 bases, the J end lost 1 base, and 12 bases lay between the germline ends. The CDR3 is 15 amino acids. The CDR3 here is CASSPIGTGTDTQYF. In DNA form, the CDR3 reads TGTGCCAGCAGCCCCATAGGGACTGGCACAGATACGCAGTATTTT.

The rearrangement uses TRBV15 and TRBJ2-3, with a possible D match to TRBD2 (6 bases). Trimming left V 5 bases short and J 6 bases short, with 18 bases between. The CDR3 has 15 residues. Looked up from germline, CDR1 is LNHNV and CDR2 is YYDKDF (reference sequence). This CDR3 reads CATSGDSDGRDTQYF. The CDR3, as DNA: TGTGCCACCAGCGGGGACTCCGACGGACGGGATACGCAGTATTTT.

This chain joins TRBV6-6 and TRBJ2-2; tentatively, D is TRBD2 (6 bases). The CDR3 is made up of 16 amino acids. V lost 0 bases and J lost 4, with 12 bases in between. CDR1 and CDR2 (germline): MNHNY, SVGAGI (reference sequence). CDR3 sequence (DNA): TGTGCCAGCAGTTACTCGAGGCGGGGAGGCACCGGGGAGCTGTTTTTT. This codes for CASSYSRRGGTGELFF.